This TCR beta chain was recovered during a study of beta chain features in type 1 diabetes. Whole-study context: Age and gender were similar between patients and healthy donors, as were cell yields. Findings and caveats of the study: Moderately but significantly shorter TCRB CDR3s were found in Type 1 diabetes patients in all four CD4+ subsets.

For this clone: What it binds is not known.

The CDR3 loop spans 13 amino acids. CDR1 is SGDLS and CDR2 is YYNGEE in the germline V gene. V was trimmed by 4 bases and J by 8 bases, leaving 10 bases between them. Sequencing targeted expressed TCRB transcripts, as all isolated RNA had been reverse transcribed. TCRdb keeps only in-frame clones here, not all; method: immunoSEQ multiplex PCR. The sample consists of 600,000 to 750,000 clones, roughly an eighth of them appearing once. The chain couples TRBV9 to TRBJ1-6; no clear D gene. This clonotype was sampled from a man younger than 40 with type 1 diabetes. Material: naive CD4+ T cells from blood. CDR3 coding DNA: TGTGCCAGCAGCCAAGGGAACTATTCACCCCTCCACTTT. Residues: CASSQGNYSPLHF.